The clone carrying this TCR beta chain was seen a single time. Extracted RNA was reverse transcribed, and the resulting cDNA served as sequencing template. Profiled with immunoSEQ multiplex PCR; TCRdb holds only in-frame clones, not every one. This table has 200,000 or so clones, about 56% appearing once. This sample is part of a study of CD8+ T cells in alopecia areata. Sequencing input: CD8+ T cells sorted from blood. The source is a human donor in good health.

The CDR3 DNA reads TGTGCCAGCAGAAGGGGCTCCCAGGAGCAGTTCTTC. It encodes CASRRGSQEQFF. The gene calls are TRBV25-1 and TRBJ2-1, with D possibly being TRBD1 (5 bases). CDR1 and CDR2 from the germline V gene are MGHDK and SYGVNS. Trimming stripped 6 bases from V and 10 bases from J, with 13 bases between. This CDR3 contains 12 residues.